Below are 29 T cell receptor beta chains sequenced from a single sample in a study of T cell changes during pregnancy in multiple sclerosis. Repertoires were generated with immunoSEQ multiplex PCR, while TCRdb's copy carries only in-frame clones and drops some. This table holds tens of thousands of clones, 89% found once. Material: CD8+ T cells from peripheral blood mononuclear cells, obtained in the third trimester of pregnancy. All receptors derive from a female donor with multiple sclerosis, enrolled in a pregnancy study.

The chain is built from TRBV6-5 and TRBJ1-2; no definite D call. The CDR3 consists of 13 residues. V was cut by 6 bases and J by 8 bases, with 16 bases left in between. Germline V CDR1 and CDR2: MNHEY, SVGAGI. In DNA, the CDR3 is TGTGCCAGCAGACTGACACGGGATAACGGCTACACCTTC. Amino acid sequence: CASRLTRDNGYTF.

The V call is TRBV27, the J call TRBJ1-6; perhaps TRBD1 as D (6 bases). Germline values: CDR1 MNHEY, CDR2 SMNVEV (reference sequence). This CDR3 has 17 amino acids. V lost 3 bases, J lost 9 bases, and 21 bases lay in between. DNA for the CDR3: TGTGCCAGCAGTTTTCAGGGGTTGGTAAATACAGGTTCACCCCTCCACTTT. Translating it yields CASSFQGLVNTGSPLHF.

CDR3 sequence (DNA): TGTGCCAGCGCCGAAGAAGGGGTCAGTGCCGCAGCTTTCTTT. Protein: CASAEEGVSAAAFF. The chain couples TRBV6-1 to TRBJ1-1; tentative D call: TRBD1 (5 bases). Germline values: CDR1 MNHNS, CDR2 SASEGT. The CDR3 has 14 amino acids. Trimming removed 8 bases at V and 10 bases at J, with 23 bases between.

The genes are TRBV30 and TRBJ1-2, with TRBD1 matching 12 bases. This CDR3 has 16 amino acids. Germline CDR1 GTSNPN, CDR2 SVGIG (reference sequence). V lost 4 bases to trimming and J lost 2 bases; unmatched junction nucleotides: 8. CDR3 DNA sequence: TGTGCCTGGAATCCTCCGGGACAGGGGGCCAACTATGGCTACACCTTC. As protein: CAWNPPGQGANYGYTF. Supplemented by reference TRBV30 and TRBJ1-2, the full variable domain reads SQTIHQWPATLVQPVGSPLSLECTVEGTSNPNLYWYRQAAGRGLQLLFYSVGIGQISSEVPQNLSASRPQDRQFILSSKKLLLSDSGFYLCAWNPPGQGANYGYTFGSGTRLTVV.

CDR3 coding DNA: TGTGCCAGCAGTTTATCGGGGCCGAAGACCCAGTACTTC. Translating it yields CASSLSGPKTQYF. The chain employs TRBV27 and TRBJ2-5, with TRBD1 as a possible D gene (5 bases). V gave up 0 bases and J gave up 6 bases, with 8 bases separating them. CDR1 MNHEY and CDR2 SMNVEV come from the germline V gene (reference sequence). The CDR3 has 13 residues.

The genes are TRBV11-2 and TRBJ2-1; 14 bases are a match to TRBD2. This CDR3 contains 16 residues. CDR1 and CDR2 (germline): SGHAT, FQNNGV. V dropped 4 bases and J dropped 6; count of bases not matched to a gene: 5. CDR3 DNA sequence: TGTGCCAGCAGCTCCCCCGGGACTAGCGGGGGCAATGAGCAGTTCTTC. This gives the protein CASSSPGTSGGNEQFF.

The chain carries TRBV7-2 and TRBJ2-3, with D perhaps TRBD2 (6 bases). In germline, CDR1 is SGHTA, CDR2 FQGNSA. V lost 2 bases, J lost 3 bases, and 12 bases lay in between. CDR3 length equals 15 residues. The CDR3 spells CASSLSSGLTDTQYF. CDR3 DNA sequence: TGTGCCAGCAGCTTATCAAGCGGGCTGACAGATACGCAGTATTTT.

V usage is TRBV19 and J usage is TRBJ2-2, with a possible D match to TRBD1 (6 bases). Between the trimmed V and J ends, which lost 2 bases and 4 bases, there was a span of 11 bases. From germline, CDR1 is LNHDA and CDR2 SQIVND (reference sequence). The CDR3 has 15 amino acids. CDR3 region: CASSISGQSTGELFF. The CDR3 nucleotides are TGTGCCAGTAGTATATCGGGACAAAGCACCGGGGAGCTGTTTTTT.

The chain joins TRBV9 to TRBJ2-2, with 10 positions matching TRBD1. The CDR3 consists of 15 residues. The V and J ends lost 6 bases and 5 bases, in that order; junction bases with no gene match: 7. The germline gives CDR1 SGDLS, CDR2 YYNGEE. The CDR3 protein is CASKSTGGATGELFF. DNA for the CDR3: TGTGCCAGCAAGTCGACAGGGGGCGCGACCGGGGAGCTGTTTTTT.

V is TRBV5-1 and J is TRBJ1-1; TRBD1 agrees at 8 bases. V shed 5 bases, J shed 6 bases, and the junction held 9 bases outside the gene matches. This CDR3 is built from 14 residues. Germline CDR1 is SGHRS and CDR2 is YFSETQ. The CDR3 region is CASSKVPGQAEAFF. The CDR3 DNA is TGCGCCAGCAGTAAGGTCCCGGGACAGGCTGAAGCTTTCTTT.

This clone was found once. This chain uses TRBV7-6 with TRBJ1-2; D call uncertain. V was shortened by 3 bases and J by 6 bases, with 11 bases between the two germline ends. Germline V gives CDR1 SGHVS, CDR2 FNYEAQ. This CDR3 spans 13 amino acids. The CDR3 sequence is CASSLLAYHGYTF. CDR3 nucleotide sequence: TGTGCCAGCAGCTTGCTGGCATACCATGGCTACACCTTC.

In DNA, the CDR3 is TGTGCCAGCAGCTCCGACAGTTTCTCCTACGAGCAGTACTTC. This gives the protein CASSSDSFSYEQYF. This rearrangement joins TRBV7-9 to TRBJ2-7, with a weak D call TRBD1 (5 bases). The CDR3 has 14 amino acids. CDR1 and CDR2 from the germline V gene are SEHNR and FQNEAQ (reference sequence). V was cut by 4 bases and J by 0 bases, with 10 bases left in between.

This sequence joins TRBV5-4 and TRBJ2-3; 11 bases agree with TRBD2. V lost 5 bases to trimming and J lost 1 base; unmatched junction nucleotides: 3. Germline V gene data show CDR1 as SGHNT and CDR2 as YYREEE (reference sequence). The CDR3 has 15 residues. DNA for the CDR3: TGTGCCAGCAGACCTAGCGGGGGGCGCACAGATACGCAGTATTTT. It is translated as CASRPSGGRTDTQYF.

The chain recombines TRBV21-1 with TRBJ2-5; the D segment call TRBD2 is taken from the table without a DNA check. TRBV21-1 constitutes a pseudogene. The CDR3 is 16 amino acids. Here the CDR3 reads CASSKDGLAGEETQYF. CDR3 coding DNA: TGTGCCAGCAGCAAAGACGGACTAGCGGGGGAGGAGACCCAGTACTTC.

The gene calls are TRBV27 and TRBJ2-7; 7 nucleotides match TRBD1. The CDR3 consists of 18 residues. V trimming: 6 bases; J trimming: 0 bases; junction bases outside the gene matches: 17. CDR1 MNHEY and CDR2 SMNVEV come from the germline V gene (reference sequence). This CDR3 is CASSLGGLRRRSSYEQYF. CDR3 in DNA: TGTGCCAGCAGCCTAGGGGGCCTAAGACGTCGTAGCTCCTACGAGCAGTACTTC.

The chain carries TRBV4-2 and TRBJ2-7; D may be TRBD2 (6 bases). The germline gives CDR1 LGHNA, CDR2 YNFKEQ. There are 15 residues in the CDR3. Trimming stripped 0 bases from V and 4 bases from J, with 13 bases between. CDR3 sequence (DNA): TGTGCCAGCAGCCAAGATCACGGGAGCGCTTACGAGCAGTACTTC. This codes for CASSQDHGSAYEQYF.

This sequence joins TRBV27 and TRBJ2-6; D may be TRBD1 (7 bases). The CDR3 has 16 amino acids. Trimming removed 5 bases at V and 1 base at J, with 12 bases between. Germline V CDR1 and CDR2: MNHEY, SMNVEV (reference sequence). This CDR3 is CASSPAGGSGANVLTF. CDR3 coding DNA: TGTGCCAGCAGTCCAGCAGGGGGGTCTGGGGCCAACGTCCTGACTTTC.

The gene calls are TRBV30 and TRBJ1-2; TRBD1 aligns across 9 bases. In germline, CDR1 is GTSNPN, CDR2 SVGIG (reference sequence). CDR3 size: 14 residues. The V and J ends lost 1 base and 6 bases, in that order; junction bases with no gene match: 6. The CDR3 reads CAWSGAGTGNGYTF. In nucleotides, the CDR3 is TGTGCCTGGAGTGGGGCCGGGACAGGGAATGGCTACACCTTC.

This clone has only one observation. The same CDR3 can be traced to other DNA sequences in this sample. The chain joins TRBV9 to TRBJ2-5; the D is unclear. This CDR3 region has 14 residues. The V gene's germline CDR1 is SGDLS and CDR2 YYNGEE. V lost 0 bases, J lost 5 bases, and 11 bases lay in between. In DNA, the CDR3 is TGTGCCAGCAGCGTAGGCGGCGGATGGGAGACCCAGTACTTC. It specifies CASSVGGGWETQYF.

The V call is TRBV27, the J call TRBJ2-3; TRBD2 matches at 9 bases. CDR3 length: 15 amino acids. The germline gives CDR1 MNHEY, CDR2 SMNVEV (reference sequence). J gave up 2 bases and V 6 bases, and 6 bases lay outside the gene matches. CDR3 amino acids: CASSLSGGHTDTQYF. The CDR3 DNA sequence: TGTGCCAGCAGCCTTAGCGGGGGTCACACAGATACGCAGTATTTT.

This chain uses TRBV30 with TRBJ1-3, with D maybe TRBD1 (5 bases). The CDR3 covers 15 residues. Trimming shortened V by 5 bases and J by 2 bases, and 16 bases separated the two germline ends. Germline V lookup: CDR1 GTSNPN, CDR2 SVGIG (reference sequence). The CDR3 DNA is TGTGCCTGGGATAACCCGACAGTCCCTGGAAACACCATATATTTT. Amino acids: CAWDNPTVPGNTIYF. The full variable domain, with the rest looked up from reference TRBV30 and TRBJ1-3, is SQTIHQWPATLVQPVGSPLSLECTVEGTSNPNLYWYRQAAGRGLQLLFYSVGIGQISSEVPQNLSASRPQDRQFILSSKKLLLSDSGFYLCAWDNPTVPGNTIYFGEGSWLTVV.

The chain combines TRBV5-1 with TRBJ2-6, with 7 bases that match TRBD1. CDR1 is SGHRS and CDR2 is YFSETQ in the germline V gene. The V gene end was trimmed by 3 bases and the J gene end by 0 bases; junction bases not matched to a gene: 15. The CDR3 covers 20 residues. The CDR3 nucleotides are TGCGCCAGCAGCTCGACCCGGGCAGGGGGTCCCCGCTCTGGGGCCAACGTCCTGACTTTC. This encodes CASSSTRAGGPRSGANVLTF.

CDR3 sequence reads: CASSQSEGQRGTEAFF. The CDR3 bases are TGCGCCAGCAGCCAATCGGAAGGACAGAGAGGAACTGAAGCTTTCTTT. The chain uses TRBV4-1 and TRBJ1-1; possible D gene TRBD1, 6 bases. The germline V and J ends were trimmed by 2 bases and 5 bases, with 18 bases remaining between them. Germline lookup yields CDR1 MGHRA and CDR2 YSYEKL. The CDR3 consists of 16 residues.

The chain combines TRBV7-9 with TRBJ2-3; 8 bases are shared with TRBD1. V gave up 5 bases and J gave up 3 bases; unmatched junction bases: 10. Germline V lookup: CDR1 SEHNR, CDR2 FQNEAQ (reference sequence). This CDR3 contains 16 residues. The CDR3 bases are TGTGCCAGCAGCACACCGGGACAGGAGCTTACAGATACGCAGTATTTT. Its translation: CASSTPGQELTDTQYF.

CDR3 nucleotide sequence: TGCGCCAGCAGCCTCGACGGCGAGCGGTACAATGAAAAACTGTTTTTT. Its protein product is CASSLDGERYNEKLFF. The chain joins TRBV4-1 to TRBJ1-4; the D is unclear. This CDR3 spans 16 amino acids. Germline-derived CDR1 and CDR2 are MGHRA and YSYEKL. Trimming removed 4 bases at V and 5 bases at J, with 17 bases between.

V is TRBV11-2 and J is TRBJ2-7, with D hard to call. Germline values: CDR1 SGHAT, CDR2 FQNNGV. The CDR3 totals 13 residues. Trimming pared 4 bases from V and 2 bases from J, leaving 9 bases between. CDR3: CASSSELPYEQYF. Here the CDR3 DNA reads TGTGCCAGCAGCTCTGAGTTACCCTACGAGCAGTACTTC. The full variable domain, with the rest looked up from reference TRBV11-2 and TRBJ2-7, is EAGVAQSPRYKIIEKRQSVAFWCNPISGHATLYWYQQILGQGPKLLIQFQNNGVVDDSQLPKDRFSAERLKGVDSTLKIQPAKLEDSAVYLCASSSELPYEQYFGPGTRLTVT.

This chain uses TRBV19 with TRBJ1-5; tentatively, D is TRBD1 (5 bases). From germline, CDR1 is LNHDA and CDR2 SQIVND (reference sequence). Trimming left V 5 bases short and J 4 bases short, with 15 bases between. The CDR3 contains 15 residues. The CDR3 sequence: CASSPTPRQNQPQHF. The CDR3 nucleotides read TGTGCCAGTAGTCCCACTCCCCGACAGAATCAGCCCCAGCATTTT.

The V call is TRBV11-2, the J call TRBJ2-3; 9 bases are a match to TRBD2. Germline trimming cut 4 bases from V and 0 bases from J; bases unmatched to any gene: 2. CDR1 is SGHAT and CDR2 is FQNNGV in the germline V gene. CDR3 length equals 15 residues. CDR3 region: CASSSLAGSTDTQYF. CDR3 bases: TGTGCCAGCAGCTCACTAGCGGGTAGCACAGATACGCAGTATTTT.

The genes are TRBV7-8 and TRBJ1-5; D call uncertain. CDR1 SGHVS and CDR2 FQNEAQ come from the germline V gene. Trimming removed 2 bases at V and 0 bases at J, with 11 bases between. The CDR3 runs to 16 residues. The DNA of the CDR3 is TGTGCCAGCAGCTTATTGGGAGGGCATAGCAATCAGCCCCAGCATTTT. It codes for CASSLLGGHSNQPQHF.